This entry describes one T cell receptor (beta chain). As processed by the authors: Amplified reference gene primers provided the basis for estimating nucleated cell counts. Repertoires were generated with immunoSEQ multiplex PCR, while TCRdb's copy carries only in-frame clones and drops some. V and J calls and clone size are given by that table; D and trimming were obtained from the DNA. The sample lists 180,000 or so clones; 70% to 90% were seen once. This entry belongs to a study of blood T cell repertoires in COVID-19. As for the study in general: From the United States, Italy and Spain came samples of acute and convalescent COVID-19. The analysed material was cDNA or gDNA that came from T cells, B-cell-depleted T cells, or PBMCs.

V lost 0 bases and J lost 2, with 11 bases in between. Germline V gives CDR1 SGHRS, CDR2 YFSETQ. The CDR3 is 15 amino acids. The chain employs TRBV5-1 and TRBJ1-2; maybe TRBD1 (5 bases). The sequenced sample consisted of peripheral blood. This TCR came from a man aged 55 to 70 who had recovered from COVID-19. The CDR3 sequence: CASSLEPGWNYGYTF. In nucleotides, the CDR3 is TGCGCCAGCAGCTTGGAGCCAGGGTGGAACTATGGCTACACCTTC. Using reference TRBV5-1 and TRBJ1-2 for the parts outside the CDR3, the full variable domain is KAGVTQTPRYLIKTRGQQVTLSCSPISGHRSVSWYQQTPGQGLQFLFEYFSETQRNKGNFPGRFSGRQFSNSRSEMNVSTLELGDSALYLCASSLEPGWNYGYTFGSGTRLTVV.